This TCR beta chain was identified in a study of blood T cell repertoires in COVID-19. Repertoires were generated with immunoSEQ multiplex PCR, while TCRdb's copy carries only in-frame clones and drops some. Seen here are about 120,000 clones, roughly 82% observed once, and the top ten hold about 12%. V lost 1 base and J 4 bases, leaving 12 bases between the germline ends. The CDR3 has 15 amino acids. Looked up from germline, CDR1 is LNHDA and CDR2 is SQIVND (reference sequence). The J gene is TRBJ2-3, the V gene TRBV19, with D possibly TRBD1 on 5 matching bases. Sequenced input: peripheral blood. The sequence derives from a human donor in a cohort sampled during active COVID-19. CDR3 in amino acids: CASSIVAGPPDTQYF. The CDR3 coding sequence is TGTGCCAGTAGTATAGTAGCAGGGCCCCCAGATACGCAGTATTTT.